The 23 T cell receptor beta chains below were found in one sample sequenced in a study of T cell repertoires in cytomegalovirus infection. Their cognate antigens are unknown. TCRdb re-called the reads with MiXCR, one entry per CDR3 protein. The sample lists about 500,000 distinct CDR3 sequences, more than 30% seen once, with under 20% in the top ten. Sample: cultured PBMCs, taken from culture after CMV antigen stimulation. The receptors shown here come from a human donor in good health (CMV status not recorded). Some clones in this sample may be carry-over from other donors' samples.

This clonotype has just a few counts. The chain joins TRBV7-2 to TRBJ2-2; 7 nucleotides line up with TRBD2. Germline V lookup: CDR1 SGHTA, CDR2 FQGNSA. The CDR3 has 17 residues. With V trimmed by 5 bases and J by 7 bases, 16 bases remained unmatched. The CDR3 region has the DNA TGTGCCAGCAGCCCTAGCGGTCTAGCGCCGGAGGTCGGGGAGCTGTTTTTT. It is translated as CASSPSGLAPEVGELFF.

The table lists this clonotype with a few counts. The CDR3 spells CASSQDLGSPLHF. Here the CDR3 DNA reads TGTGCCAGCAGCCAAGATCTAGGCTCACCCCTCCACTTT. The chain is built from TRBV14 and TRBJ1-6; D is unresolved. The germline V gene has CDR1 SGHDN and CDR2 FVKESK. The V gene lost 0 bases and the J gene lost 10 bases, with 7 bases spanning the gap. The length of the CDR3 is 13 residues.

There are many counts of this clonotype. The V gene is TRBV11-3, the J gene TRBJ1-1; D may be TRBD1 (6 bases). V lost 5 bases and J 4 bases, leaving 20 bases between the germline ends. The CDR3 sequence is 16 residues long. Germline CDR1 reads SGHNT; CDR2 reads YENEEA. As DNA, the CDR3 is TGTGCCAGCAGCCCTGGAGGGGCGGGACAACTCACTGAAGCTTTCTTT. This translates into CASSPGGAGQLTEAFF.

The V gene is TRBV27, the J gene TRBJ2-3; D ambiguous. The V and J ends lost 5 bases and 2 bases respectively, with 11 bases between them. The CDR3 length is 14 residues. CDR1 is MNHEY, CDR2 SMNVEV, per germline (reference sequence). CDR3 nucleotide sequence: TGTGCCAGCAGTCTCTACGGCGTCACAGATACGCAGTATTTT. Its translation: CASSLYGVTDTQYF.

This clonotype was counted between two and nine times. The chain employs TRBV4-1 and TRBJ2-1; 11 bases are a match to TRBD2. CDR3 length: 13 residues. Germline assignment: CDR1 MGHRA and CDR2 YSYEKL. V gave up 8 bases and J gave up 7 bases; unmatched junction bases: 4. The CDR3 region has the DNA TGCGCCAGCGGGACTAGCGGCCGAAATGAGCAGTTCTTC. Translating it yields CASGTSGRNEQFF.

The chain uses TRBV6-1 and TRBJ1-2; no clear D. Deletions cut 0 bases from V and 1 base from J, with 9 bases between. The CDR3 is 15 amino acids. The germline CDR1 and CDR2 sequences are MNHNS and SASEGT. The CDR3 nucleotides are TGTGCCAGCAGTGAAGCGCGATTGGTTAACTATGGCTACACCTTC. It codes for CASSEARLVNYGYTF.

V usage is TRBV5-4 and J usage is TRBJ1-2; the match to TRBD1 covers 11 bases. Trimming took 4 bases from V and 8 from J; bases not matched to a gene: 19. The CDR3 covers 18 residues. The germline gives CDR1 SGHNT, CDR2 YYREEE (reference sequence). The CDR3, as DNA: TGTGCCAGCAGCACCCGGACAGGGGGCGAGATCCAATTATACGGCTACACCTTC. This gives the protein CASSTRTGGEIQLYGYTF.

This clonotype was seen only once. The chain combines TRBV7-6 with TRBJ2-5; D is possibly TRBD1 or TRBD2 (5 bases each). Germline lookup yields CDR1 SGHVS and CDR2 FNYEAQ. The CDR3 contains 14 residues. With 2 bases removed from V and 4 bases from J, the gap between germline ends came to 11 bases. CDR3 DNA sequence: TGTGCCAGCAGCTTAACGAGGGGCCGAGAGACCCAGTACTTC. Protein product: CASSLTRGRETQYF. The full variable domain, its missing parts supplied by reference TRBV7-6 and TRBJ2-5, is GAGVSQSPRYKVTKRGQDVALRCDPISGHVSLYWYRQALGQGPEFLTYFNYEAQQDKSGLPNDRFSAERPEGSISTLTIQRTEQRDSAMYRCASSLTRGRETQYFGPGTRLLVL.

DNA of the CDR3: TGCAGCGTGCGAAAGGGTGGGACCTACGGAAACACCATATATTTT. It is translated as CSVRKGGTYGNTIYF. The chain has TRBV29-1 and TRBJ1-3, with D maybe TRBD1 (5 bases). CDR3 length equals 15 residues. Germline values: CDR1 SQVTM, CDR2 ANQGSEA. The germline V and J ends were trimmed by 6 bases and 4 bases, with 19 bases remaining between them.

Only a few counts were recorded for this clonotype. Here the CDR3 DNA reads TGTGCCAGCACTTGGGGACTACGCCAAGAGACCCAGTACTTC. Translation gives CASTWGLRQETQYF. The chain is built from TRBV6-2 or TRBV6-3 and TRBJ2-5; TRBD2 matches at 7 bases. Germline CDR1 reads MNHEY; CDR2 reads SVGEGT. V lost 7 bases to trimming and J lost 1 base; unmatched junction nucleotides: 6. This CDR3 is built from 14 residues.

V gene TRBV12-3 or TRBV12-4 combines with J gene TRBJ1-4, with D maybe TRBD1 (6 bases). V lost 6 bases and J 2 bases, leaving 16 bases between the germline ends. This CDR3 comprises 16 residues. As DNA, the CDR3 is TGTGCCAGCAGCGAGGGGCAGGGGCCGACTAATGAAAAACTGTTTTTT. Amino acid sequence: CASSEGQGPTNEKLFF.

The chain combines TRBV28 with TRBJ2-7; D may be TRBD2 (5 bases). The CDR3 has 12 residues. CDR1 and CDR2 from the germline V gene are MDHEN and SYDVKM. V shed 1 base and J shed 10 bases, with 11 bases lying between them. The CDR3 loop is CASSLFPPGQYF. DNA for the CDR3: TGTGCCAGCAGTTTATTCCCACCGGGACAGTACTTC.

V gene TRBV19 combines with J gene TRBJ1-1, with TRBD1 identical over 7 bases. This CDR3 region has 14 residues. The germline V gene encodes CDR1 LNHDA and CDR2 SQIVND (reference sequence). The J segment lost 13 bases and the V segment lost 4 bases, leaving 15 bases of the junction unmatched. The CDR3 reads CASSTWDSAEGDFF. CDR3 bases: TGTGCCAGTAGTACTTGGGACAGCGCCGAAGGGGATTTCTTT.

The chain carries TRBV19 and TRBJ1-5; possible D gene TRBD1, 5 bases. CDR1 is LNHDA and CDR2 is SQIVND in the germline V gene (reference sequence). The V end lost 3 bases, the J end lost 2 bases, and 11 bases lay between the germline ends. CDR3 size: 15 residues. The CDR3, as DNA: TGTGCCAGTAGTATGTTGGGGGTGGGCAATCAGCCCCAGCATTTT. Translated: CASSMLGVGNQPQHF.

This clonotype was recorded a few times. The rearrangement uses TRBV6-2 or TRBV6-3 and TRBJ1-1; D remains unclear. The CDR3 is 18 residues long. Germline-derived CDR1 and CDR2 are MNHEY and SVGEGT. Trimming shortened V by 0 bases and J by 0 bases, and 17 bases separated the two germline ends. CDR3 sequence: CASSYSMGWTLMNTEAFF. The CDR3 DNA reads as TGTGCCAGCAGTTACTCGATGGGCTGGACTCTTATGAACACTGAAGCTTTCTTT.

V gene TRBV6-5 combines with J gene TRBJ1-3; D is perhaps TRBD1 (5 bases). The CDR3 has 16 residues. Germline CDR1 and CDR2: MNHEY and SVGAGI. With 5 bases removed from V and 0 bases from J, the gap between germline ends came to 14 bases. The CDR3 loop reads CASSRGTAVSGNTIYF. The DNA for the CDR3 is TGTGCCAGCAGTAGAGGGACGGCCGTCTCTGGAAACACCATATATTTT.

The rearrangement uses TRBV28 and TRBJ2-7, with TRBD1 matching 11 bases. This CDR3 region has 16 residues. Germline CDR1 is MDHEN and CDR2 is SYDVKM. V was pared by 4 bases and J by 2 bases, with 7 bases of the junction left unmatched. The CDR3 region is CASSSRTGGFAYEQYF. The CDR3 nucleotides read TGTGCCAGCAGTTCTAGGACAGGGGGCTTTGCCTACGAGCAGTACTTC. The entire variable domain, with the rest obtained from reference TRBV28 and TRBJ2-7, is as follows: DVKVTQSSRYLVKRTGEKVFLECVQDMDHENMFWYRQDPGLGLRLIYFSYDVKMKEKGDIPEGYSVSREKKERFSLILESASTNQTSMYLCASSSRTGGFAYEQYFGPGTRLTVT.

The CDR3 spells CASSLRAGAYTEAFF. The CDR3 DNA is TGTGCCAGCAGTCTCCGGGCGGGGGCCTACACTGAAGCTTTCTTT. V gene TRBV12-3 or TRBV12-4 combines with J gene TRBJ1-1; D is perhaps TRBD1 (6 bases). V was pared by 5 bases and J by 3 bases, with 16 bases between. The length of the CDR3 is 15 residues.

DNA of the CDR3: TGCAGTGCTAGAGAACTAGCGGGGCGCCTGTACGAGCAGTACGTC. Translating gives CSARELAGRLYEQYV. V gene TRBV20-1 combines with J gene TRBJ2-7; 10 nucleotides match TRBD2. Per germline, CDR1 DFQATT and CDR2 SNEGSKA (reference sequence). The CDR3 runs to 15 residues. J gave up 4 bases and V 0 bases, and 6 bases lay outside the gene matches.

The rearrangement joins TRBV27 to TRBJ1-1, with 8 bases aligning to TRBD1. After removal of 6 bases from V and 2 bases from J, the junction contained 2 bases not matched to a gene. The length of the CDR3 is 13 residues. Per the germline V gene, CDR1 is MNHEY and CDR2 is SMNVEV (reference sequence). CDR3 nucleotide sequence: TGTGCCAGCAGGGGACAGGTTAACACTGAAGCTTTCTTT. Encoded protein: CASRGQVNTEAFF.

This clonotype has more than one count but fewer than ten. This sequence joins TRBV7-2 and TRBJ1-1; the match to TRBD1 covers 7 bases. CDR3 length: 14 residues. The V gene end was trimmed by 7 bases and the J gene end by 3 bases; junction bases not matched to a gene: 8. Germline assignment: CDR1 SGHTA and CDR2 FQGNSA. This CDR3 reads CASKTGVGYTEAFF. CDR3 in DNA: TGTGCCAGCAAAACAGGGGTGGGGTACACTGAAGCTTTCTTT.

Ten or more counts support this clonotype. The genes are TRBV7-8 and TRBJ2-7, with D tentatively TRBD1 (6 bases). Germline CDR1 SGHVS, CDR2 FQNEAQ. The CDR3 contains 14 residues. V gave up 6 bases and J gave up 4 bases, with 16 bases separating them. DNA of the CDR3: TGTGCCAGCAGTCGGACAGAGTCTAAATACGAGCAGTACGTC. Translated: CASSRTESKYEQYV.

V and J are TRBV9 and TRBJ2-3; TRBD2 matches 10 bases. The CDR3 has 16 residues. Germline CDR1 SGDLS, CDR2 YYNGEE. J gave up 0 bases and V 2 bases, and 3 bases lay outside the gene matches. CDR3 sequence: CASSVYSGRSTDTQYF. Here the CDR3 DNA reads TGTGCCAGCAGCGTCTATAGCGGGAGGAGCACAGATACGCAGTATTTT.